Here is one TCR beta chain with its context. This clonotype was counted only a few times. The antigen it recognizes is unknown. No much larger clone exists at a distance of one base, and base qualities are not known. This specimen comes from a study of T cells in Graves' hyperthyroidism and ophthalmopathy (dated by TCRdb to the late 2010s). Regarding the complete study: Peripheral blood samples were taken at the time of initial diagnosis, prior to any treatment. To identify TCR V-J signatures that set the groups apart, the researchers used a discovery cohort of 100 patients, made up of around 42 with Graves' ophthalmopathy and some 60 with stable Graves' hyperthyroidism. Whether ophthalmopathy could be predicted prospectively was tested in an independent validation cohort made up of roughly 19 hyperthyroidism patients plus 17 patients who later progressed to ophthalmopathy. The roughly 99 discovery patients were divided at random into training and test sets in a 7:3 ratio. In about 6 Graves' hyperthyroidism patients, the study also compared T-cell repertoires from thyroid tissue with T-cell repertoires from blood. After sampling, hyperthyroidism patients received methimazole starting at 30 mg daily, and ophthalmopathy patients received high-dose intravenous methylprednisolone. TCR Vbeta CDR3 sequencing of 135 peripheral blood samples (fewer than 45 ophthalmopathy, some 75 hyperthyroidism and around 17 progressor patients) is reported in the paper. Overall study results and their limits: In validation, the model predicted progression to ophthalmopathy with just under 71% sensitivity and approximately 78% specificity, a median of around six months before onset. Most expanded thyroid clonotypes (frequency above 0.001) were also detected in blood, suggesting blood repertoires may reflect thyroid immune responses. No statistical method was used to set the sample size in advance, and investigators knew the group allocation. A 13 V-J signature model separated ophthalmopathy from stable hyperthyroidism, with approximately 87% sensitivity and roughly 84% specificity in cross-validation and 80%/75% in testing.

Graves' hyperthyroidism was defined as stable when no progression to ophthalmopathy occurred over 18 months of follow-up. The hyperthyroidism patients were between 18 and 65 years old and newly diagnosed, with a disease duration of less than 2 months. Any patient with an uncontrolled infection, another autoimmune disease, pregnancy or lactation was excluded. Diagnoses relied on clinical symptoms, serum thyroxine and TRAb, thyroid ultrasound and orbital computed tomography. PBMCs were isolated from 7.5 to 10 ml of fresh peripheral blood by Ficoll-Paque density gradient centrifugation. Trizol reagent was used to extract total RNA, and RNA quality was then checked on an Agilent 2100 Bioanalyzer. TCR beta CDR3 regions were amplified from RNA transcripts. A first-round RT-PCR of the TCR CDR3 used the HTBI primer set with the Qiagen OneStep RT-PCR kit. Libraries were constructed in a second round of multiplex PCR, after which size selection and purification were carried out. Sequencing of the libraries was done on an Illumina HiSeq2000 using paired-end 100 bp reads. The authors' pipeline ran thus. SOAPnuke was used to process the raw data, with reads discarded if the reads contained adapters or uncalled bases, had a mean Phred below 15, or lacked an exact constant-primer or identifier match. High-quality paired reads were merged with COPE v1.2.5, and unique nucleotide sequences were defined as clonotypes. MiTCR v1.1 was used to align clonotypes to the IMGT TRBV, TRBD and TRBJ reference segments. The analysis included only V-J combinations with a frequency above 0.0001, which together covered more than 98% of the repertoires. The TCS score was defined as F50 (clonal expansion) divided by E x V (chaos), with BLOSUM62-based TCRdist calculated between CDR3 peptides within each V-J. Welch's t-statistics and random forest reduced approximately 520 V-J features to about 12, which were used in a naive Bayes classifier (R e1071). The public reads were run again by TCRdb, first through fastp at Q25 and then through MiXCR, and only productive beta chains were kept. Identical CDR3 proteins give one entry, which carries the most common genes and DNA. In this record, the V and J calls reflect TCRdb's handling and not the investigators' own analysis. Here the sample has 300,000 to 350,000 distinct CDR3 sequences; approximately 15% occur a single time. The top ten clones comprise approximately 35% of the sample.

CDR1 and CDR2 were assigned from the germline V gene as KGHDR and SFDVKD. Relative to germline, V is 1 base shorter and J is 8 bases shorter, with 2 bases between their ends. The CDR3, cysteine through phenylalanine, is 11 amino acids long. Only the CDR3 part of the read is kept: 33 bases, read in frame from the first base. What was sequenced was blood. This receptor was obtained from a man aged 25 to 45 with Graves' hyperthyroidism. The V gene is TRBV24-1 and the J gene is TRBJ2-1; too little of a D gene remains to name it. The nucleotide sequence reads TGTGCCACCAGTGATTTTTATGAGCAGTTCTTC. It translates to CATSDFYEQFF.